These 16 T cell receptor beta chains originate from one sample sequenced in a study of blood T cell repertoires in COVID-19 (dated by TCRdb to 2018 to 2021). The method behind the library was the immunoSEQ multiplex PCR assay. The clones in this table, taken by TCRdb from immuneACCESS, are in-frame only. Not every clone is retained; where verified, under half of the shortfall comes from an unresolved V gene, and the cause of the rest is unknown. The sample table holds under 250,000 clones, of which roughly 80% were seen once. Roughly 2.7% of the sample belongs to the ten largest clones. The specimen was peripheral blood. The source of these receptors is a woman in her forties with active or convalescent COVID-19.

The chain has TRBV7-9 and TRBJ2-1; maybe TRBD1 (5 bases). CDR3 size: 17 residues. The V end lost 5 bases, the J end lost 0 bases, and 17 bases lay between the germline ends. CDR1 is SEHNR, CDR2 FQNEAQ, per germline (reference sequence). Here the CDR3 reads CASSQLPGPSSYNEQFF. The CDR3 nucleotides read TGTGCCAGCAGCCAATTGCCAGGGCCGAGCTCCTACAATGAGCAGTTCTTC.

The chain employs TRBV27 and TRBJ2-5, with TRBD1 as a possible D gene (6 bases). Per germline, CDR1 MNHEY and CDR2 SMNVEV (reference sequence). V lost 5 bases to trimming and J lost 7 bases, with 20 bases between them. The CDR3 is made up of 15 amino acids. CDR3 nucleotide sequence: TGTGCCAGCAGTATGGTGGACAGTCTATCCGCGACCCAGTACTTC. Translated: CASSMVDSLSATQYF.

The chain has TRBV4-3 and TRBJ1-2; no reliable D call. V was clipped by 2 bases and J by 0 bases, with 7 bases between them. The CDR3 runs to 14 residues. The V gene's germline CDR1 is LGHNA and CDR2 YSLEER. CDR3: CASSQYSANYGYTF. CDR3 in DNA: TGCGCCAGCAGCCAATACTCCGCTAACTATGGCTACACCTTC.

This chain uses TRBV10-3 with TRBJ2-7, with 8 bases matching TRBD2. This CDR3 is 15 amino acids long. The J segment lost 7 bases and the V segment lost 6 bases, leaving 14 bases of the junction unmatched. Germline CDR1 and CDR2: ENHRY and SYGVKD. In DNA, the CDR3 is TGTGCCATCAGCAAGTCGAGCGGGAGAACCCGAGAGCAGTACTTC. Amino acid sequence: CAISKSSGRTREQYF.

This chain links TRBV11-2 with TRBJ1-2, with 10 bases matching TRBD1. Unmatched junction bases numbered 12, after V lost 1 base and J lost 4 bases. Germline loops: CDR1 SGHAT, CDR2 FQNNGV. The CDR3 is made up of 18 amino acids. The CDR3 nucleotides read TGTGCCAGCAGCTTAGGGCCGACAGGGGGCGTCTCATCCTATGGCTACACCTTC. Protein product: CASSLGPTGGVSSYGYTF.

The rearrangement uses TRBV6-4 and TRBJ2-2; 13 bases agree with TRBD2. Germline CDR1 is MRHNA and CDR2 is SNTAGT. The CDR3 length is 15 residues. V lost 7 bases to trimming and J lost 5 bases; unmatched junction nucleotides: 4. This chain's CDR3 is CASMKLAGGTGELFF. The DNA of the CDR3 is TGTGCCAGCATGAAACTAGCGGGAGGGACCGGGGAGCTGTTTTTT.

The chain is built from TRBV2 and TRBJ2-2, with 8 bases lining up with TRBD2. This CDR3 has 14 residues. J lost 5 bases, V lost 7 bases, and 6 bases had no gene match. Germline V CDR1 and CDR2: SNHLY, FYNNEI. As DNA, the CDR3 is TGTGCCAGCACCGGGACTAGTGTTACCGGGGAGCTGTTTTTT. Its translation is CASTGTSVTGELFF.

Note on this clone: At one end the junction does not follow the germline gene, possibly because of a read error. The chain couples TRBV7-7 to TRBJ2-2, with unresolved D. The CDR3 contains 15 residues. Germline-derived CDR1 and CDR2 are SSHAT and FNYEAQ (reference sequence). CDR3 in amino acids: CASSLAPNGGGELFF. The CDR3 DNA is TGTGCTAGCAGCTTAGCTCCGAACGGCGGCGGGGAGCTGTTTTTT.

The chain joins TRBV29-1 to TRBJ1-2; the match to TRBD1 covers 9 bases. The J segment lost 5 bases and the V segment lost 7 bases, leaving 17 bases of the junction unmatched. The CDR3 spans 16 residues. The V gene's germline CDR1 is SQVTM and CDR2 ANQGSEA. The CDR3 region is CSELPFTGGAWYGYTF. In DNA, the CDR3 is TGCAGCGAACTACCGTTCACAGGGGGCGCTTGGTATGGCTACACCTTC. Combining the CDR3 with reference TRBV29-1 and TRBJ1-2 gives the whole variable domain SAVISQKPSRDICQRGTSLTIQCQVDSQVTMMFWYRQQPGQSLTLIATANQGSEATYESGFVIDKFPISRPNLTFSTLTVSNMSPEDSSIYLCSELPFTGGAWYGYTFGSGTRLTVV.

This clone was seen a single time. This chain uses TRBV4-1 with TRBJ2-5; 8 bases fit TRBD2. J was trimmed by 5 bases and V by 3 bases; bases with no gene match: 5. This CDR3 contains 14 residues. Germline V lookup: CDR1 MGHRA, CDR2 YSYEKL. CDR3 DNA sequence: TGCGCCAGCAGCCAGGGACTAGTATCGGAGACCCAGTACTTC. Its translation: CASSQGLVSETQYF.

V is TRBV30 and J is TRBJ1-2, with D possibly being TRBD1 (6 bases). CDR3 length: 13 amino acids. Germline values: CDR1 GTSNPN, CDR2 SVGIG (reference sequence). The chain's CDR3 is CALNRETNYGYTF. Here the CDR3 DNA reads TGTGCGCTCAACAGGGAGACTAACTATGGCTACACCTTC.

This clone was observed at least ten times. V and J are TRBV18 and TRBJ2-6; TRBD1 is a possible D gene (5 bases). The germline V gene encodes CDR1 KGHSH and CDR2 LQKENI. The CDR3 has 17 amino acids. Trimming shortened V by 3 bases and J by 0 bases, and 12 bases separated the two germline ends. The CDR3 sequence: CASSPRQSSSGANVLTF. The DNA of the CDR3 is TGTGCCAGCTCACCCCGACAGTCGAGCTCTGGGGCCAACGTCCTGACTTTC.

The V and J genes are TRBV7-2 and TRBJ1-2; D unresolved. CDR3 length: 15 amino acids. The ends were cut back, 1 base at V and 6 bases at J, with 15 bases in the middle. Germline V lookup: CDR1 SGHTA, CDR2 FQGNSA. The chain's CDR3 is CASSLEVEAAHGYTF. The CDR3 coding sequence is TGTGCCAGCAGCTTAGAGGTCGAGGCGGCACATGGCTACACCTTC.

The count of this clone is one. This sequence joins TRBV9 and TRBJ2-2; no reliable D call. The CDR3 sequence is 14 residues long. Trimming left V 0 bases short and J 1 base short, with 4 bases between. The germline gives CDR1 SGDLS, CDR2 YYNGEE. CDR3 sequence: CASSVVRNTGELFF. The DNA of the CDR3 is TGTGCCAGCAGCGTAGTTAGGAACACCGGGGAGCTGTTTTTT.

This clone is a singleton in its sample. The chain is built from TRBV30 and TRBJ2-3, with 11 bases identical to TRBD2. This CDR3 is built from 15 residues. CDR1 GTSNPN and CDR2 SVGIG come from the germline V gene (reference sequence). The V segment lost 3 bases and the J segment 2 bases; nucleotides outside the gene matches: 4. CDR3 in DNA: TGTGCCTGGAGGGCTAGCGGGAGGACCACAGATACGCAGTATTTT. This codes for CAWRASGRTTDTQYF.

CDR3 protein: CASSIDAGGSYNEQFF. CDR3 in DNA: TGTGCCAGTAGTATAGATGCCGGGGGAAGCTACAATGAGCAGTTCTTC. V and J are TRBV19 and TRBJ2-1, with a weak D call TRBD2 (6 bases). There are 16 residues in the CDR3. The ends were cut back, 0 bases at V and 3 bases at J, with 12 bases in the middle. Germline V CDR1 and CDR2: LNHDA, SQIVND (reference sequence).